These T cell receptor beta chains were read from a single sample in a study of blood T cell repertoires in COVID-19. Only in-frame clones appear in the TCRdb table, and some are missing; sequencing was by immunoSEQ multiplex PCR. The sample includes over 200,000 clones, approximately 89% of them seen just once. What was sequenced was peripheral blood. These TCRs come from a man in his forties who had recovered from COVID-19. The CDR3 runs from the conserved cysteine through the conserved F or W. The D gene is left open where the match is weak. Rows give clone size only sometimes, using once, few, many, or a class for an expanded clone.

V,size,J,D,DNA,CDR3
TRBV11-3,NA,TRBJ2-1,TRBD2,TGTGCCAGCAGCTTAGATCTAGCGGGAGGGCCTAGTGAGCAGTTCTTC,CASSLDLAGGPSEQFF
TRBV6-2/TRBV6-3,few,TRBJ2-5,TRBD2,TGTGCCAGCAGTTACCGGCGGGGGGTTAGGGAGACCCAGTACTTC,CASSYRRGVRETQYF
TRBV5-1,NA,TRBJ1-1,NA,TGCGCCAGCTCCACCGGGATCACAAACACTGAAGCTTTCTTT,CASSTGITNTEAFF
TRBV7-8,NA,TRBJ1-5,NA,TGTGCCAGCAGTACAGGGAACAATCAGCCCCAGCATTTT,CASSTGNNQPQHF
TRBV10-1,many,TRBJ1-6,NA,TGCGCCAGCTCTTCCAGGTCCCCACCCCTCCACTTT,CASSSRSPPLHF
TRBV7-2,NA,TRBJ2-3,NA,TGTGCCAGCAGCCCCCAGGGGGGTCGCACAGATACGCAGTATTTT,CASSPQGGRTDTQYF
TRBV11-3,NA,TRBJ2-1,NA,TGTGCCAGCAGCCCGAGACTAGTACAGGCTAATGAGCAGTTCTTC,CASSPRLVQANEQFF
TRBV7-8,NA,TRBJ1-1,NA,TGTGCCAGCAGCTTACTGTCCCGACAGATCGACACTGAAGCTTTCTTT,CASSLLSRQIDTEAFF
TRBV2,NA,TRBJ2-2,TRBD2,TGTGCCAGCTGGAGGGAGCGGGATTCCGGGGAGCTGTTTTTT,CASWRERDSGELFF
TRBV19,NA,TRBJ2-1,TRBD2,TGTGCCAGTAGTATATTTAGCGGGGGGCCATCCTACAATGAGCAGTTCTTC,CASSIFSGGPSYNEQFF
TRBV27,NA,TRBJ1-1,NA,TGTGCCAGCATCCCGGGGGGGCGGATTGGTGACACTGAAGCTTTCTTT,CASIPGGRIGDTEAFF
TRBV6-5,NA,TRBJ2-7,NA,TGTGCCGACCGACAGTCGAGCTCCTACGAGCAGTACTTC,CADRQSSSYEQYF
TRBV7-3,NA,TRBJ2-3,TRBD2,TGTGCCAGCAGCTCCTTTAGCGGGAGGAGCACAGATACGCAGTATTTT,CASSSFSGRSTDTQYF
TRBV5-1,NA,TRBJ2-2,NA,TGCGCCAGCCTCGGGACCGGGGAGCTGTTTTTT,CASLGTGELFF
TRBV2,NA,TRBJ2-7,TRBD1,TGTGCCAGCAGTGAGGACAGGGGGATATCCTACGAGCAGTACTTC,CASSEDRGISYEQYF
TRBV24-1,few,TRBJ1-5,TRBD1,TGTGCCACCAGTGAGGGAGACAGGGGACAGCCCCAGCATTTT,CATSEGDRGQPQHF
TRBV13,NA,TRBJ1-5,NA,TGTGCCAGCAGCTTGACCCCTCGGGGGGGTCAGCCCCAGCATTTT,CASSLTPRGGQPQHF
TRBV9,NA,TRBJ2-4,NA,TGTGCCAGCAGCGTAGGCCAGGGGTTTGAAGGAAACATTCAGTACTTC,CASSVGQGFEGNIQYF
TRBV7-9,NA,TRBJ1-6,TRBD1,TGTGCCAGCAGCTCAGAGACAGGGTCTTCACCCCTCCACTTT,CASSSETGSSPLHF
TRBV4-3,NA,TRBJ1-3,NA,TGCGCCAGCAGCCAAGATAGACTTACCTCTGGAAACACCATATATTTT,CASSQDRLTSGNTIYF
TRBV12-3/TRBV12-4,NA,TRBJ2-7,TRBD1,TGTGCCAGCAGTCGGGACAGGGGGTGGGAGCAGTACTTC,CASSRDRGWEQYF
TRBV5-1,NA,TRBJ2-3,TRBD2,TGCGCCAGCAGCGCCGGACTAGCGGCTAGCACAGATACGCAGTATTTT,CASSAGLAASTDTQYF
TRBV7-2,NA,TRBJ1-5,NA,TGTGCCAGCAGCTTAGTCGGTGGTCAGCCCCAGCATTTT,CASSLVGGQPQHF
TRBV29-1,NA,TRBJ2-5,NA,TGCAGCGTTGATTTCCAGGGAACAGAGACCCAGTACTTC,CSVDFQGTETQYF
TRBV2,NA,TRBJ1-5,NA,TGTGCCAGCAAGGCGGGGGGTTCTCAGCCCCAGCATTTT,CASKAGGSQPQHF
TRBV6-5,NA,TRBJ2-1,NA,TGTGCCAGCAGTTCCCTTCCCGGAGTATCCTACAATGAGCAGTTCTTC,CASSSLPGVSYNEQFF
TRBV6-5,NA,TRBJ2-7,TRBD1,TGTGCCAGCAGATCCGGGACAGGGGGCTTTTACGAGCAGTACTTC,CASRSGTGGFYEQYF
TRBV2,NA,TRBJ2-1,TRBD2,TGTGCCAGCAAAACCCTAGCGGGGGCCTACAATGAGCAGTTCTTC,CASKTLAGAYNEQFF
TRBV5-4,NA,TRBJ2-1,NA,TGTGCCAGCAGCTTTGGAGGGCAGGGAAGCAATGAGCAGTTCTTC,CASSFGGQGSNEQFF
TRBV28,NA,TRBJ2-7,NA,TGTGCCAGCAGTTTGGGGGCGGACTACGAGCAGTACTTC,CASSLGADYEQYF